One T cell receptor (beta chain) is described in this entry. Ahead of thyroid surgery, no patient had received treatment of any kind. TCRdb reassembled clones from the PCR reads with MiXCR. The sample contains around 22,000 clones, roughly a fifth of which appear only once. The sample comes from a study of metastatic and nonmetastatic thyroid tumors. Germline CDR1 is MNHEY and CDR2 is SVGEGT. The ends were cut back, 0 bases at V and 9 bases at J, with 6 bases in the middle. This CDR3 comprises 12 residues. The sample taken for sequencing was blood. This chain uses TRBV6-2 or TRBV6-3 with TRBJ1-5; unclear D gene. This TCR came from a male donor with papillary thyroid cancer or a benign thyroid nodule (not recorded which). Some clones in this sample may be carry-over from other donors' samples. CDR3 coding DNA: TGTGCCAGCAGTTACTCATTAGGGCCCCAGCATTTT. This encodes CASSYSLGPQHF.